This T cell receptor (beta chain) was identified in a study of CD4 T cells in relation to SARS-CoV-2 and coronaviruses. This clone came up once. Its antigen is unknown. The CDR3 is made up of 15 amino acids. V trimming: 4 bases; J trimming: 8 bases; junction bases outside the gene matches: 11. Germline V CDR1 and CDR2: SGHTS, YDEGEE. Using immunoSEQ multiplex PCR, the repertoire was profiled, and TCRdb retains in-frame clones only, with some absent. The table includes 18,000 or so clones, around 80% detected once. CD4+ T cells from unexposed donors were obtained before the COVID-19 pandemic (2011-2018). The cells were cultured for about ten days before CD4+ T cells were isolated. Cells permitting, SARS-CoV-2 S/N and four cold-coronavirus spikes were tested on unexposed-donor CD4+ T cells.

The sample comprised CD4+ T cells from PBMCs, cultured in vitro. This chain joins TRBV5-8 and TRBJ1-4, with 7 bases that match TRBD1. This TCR came from a human donor in good health. CDR3 in amino acids: CASSPGQADQEKLFF. CDR3 nucleotide sequence: TGTGCCAGCAGCCCCGGACAGGCCGACCAGGAAAAACTGTTTTTT.